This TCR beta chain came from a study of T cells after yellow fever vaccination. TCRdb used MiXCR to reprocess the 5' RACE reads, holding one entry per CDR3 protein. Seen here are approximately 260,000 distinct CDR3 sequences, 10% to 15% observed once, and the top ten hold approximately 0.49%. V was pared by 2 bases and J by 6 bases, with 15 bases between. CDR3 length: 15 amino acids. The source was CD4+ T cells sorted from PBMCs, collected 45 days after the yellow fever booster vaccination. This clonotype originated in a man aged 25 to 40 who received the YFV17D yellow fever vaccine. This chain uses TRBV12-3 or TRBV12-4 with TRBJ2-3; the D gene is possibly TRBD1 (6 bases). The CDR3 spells CASSLFQGRGDTQYF. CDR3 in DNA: TGTGCCAGCAGTTTATTCCAGGGGAGAGGGGATACGCAGTATTTT.